This TCR beta chain is from a study of radiation and T cells in renal cell carcinoma (TCRdb year 2020). Regarding the study in general: The samples were drawn from a clinical trial, where primary renal cell carcinomas were treated with 15 Gy of stereotactic body radiation therapy and then removed by nephrectomy 4 weeks afterward. In total, fewer than 55 samples, comprising around 26 tumors and 27 peripheral blood samples, were subjected to TCR beta sequencing. A total of over 4 million unique CDR3 nucleotide sequences, encoding some 2,700,000 unique CDR3 amino acid sequences, were found across all 55 or so samples. Overall results and qualifications from the work: In blood, the top tumor clonotypes increased between baseline and 2 weeks post-radiation and then shrank by 4 weeks, which suggests that tumor-resident clones expanded only transiently. No pretreatment tumor biopsies were available, so the baseline intratumoral presence of clonotypes could not be determined. Blood repertoire dynamics were not followed beyond 4 weeks after treatment. The single-armed trial design could not address effects of radiation dose or scheduling on the TCR repertoire.

TCR beta libraries were generated from genomic DNA with the immunoSEQ kit, following the manufacturer's recommendations. To prepare libraries, a first multiplex PCR with proprietary primers was run, followed by a second PCR that added unique barcodes, and a bead cleanup was done after each round. Each sample batch included a kit-provided positive control reaction and a negative control reaction. The final libraries were assessed on an Agilent 4200 TapeStation D1000 ScreenTape, pooled by volume, and quantified by qPCR. Sequencing was performed on an Illumina NextSeq500 with a MidOutput 150-cycle cartridge, and 156 Read1 and 15 Index1 cycles were run with kit custom primers. The pooled library was loaded at 1.0 pM, with a 20% PhiX control spiked in. Turning to the authors' computational methods: Vendor-processed data were analyzed in R, and a clonotype was defined as all T cells sharing the same CDR3 nucleotide sequence. In the clone abundance analyses, frequencies in each sample were normalized to that sample's 10,000 most abundant clones. Public T cell clones, which averaged fewer than five per sample, were removed prior to analysis. A difference in abundance of at least 32-fold between compartments was used to define tumor-enriched and baseline blood-enriched clonotypes. Clonotypes expanded or contracted between blood time points were identified with a beta-binomial differential abundance model. Similarity between tumor and blood repertoires was quantified using the Baroni-Urbani and Buser coefficient, and groups were compared with two-tailed Wilcoxon tests in R. This immuneACCESS table, as held by TCRdb, lists in-frame sequences with V and J called but not all clones. Of the missing ones, under half trace to an unresolved V gene in checked studies; the others have no known cause. The DNA was the basis for D and trimming; V, J and clone size are from that table. The sample records some 130,000 clones, 70% to 90% of which are singletons. The ten top clones hold over 4.5% of the sample.

Points on this clone: Its target antigen remains unknown. Base qualities are not recorded, but no much larger clone differs from it by a single base.

The time point label for this specimen denotes: blood 2 weeks post-SBRT. According to the study, the label for this sample's treatment or condition signals: 15 Gy SBRT to primary tumor, nephrectomy 4 weeks later. To follow tumor-enriched clonotypes, serial peripheral blood was collected from radiation-treated patients at baseline and at 2 weeks and 4 weeks after SBRT. Every patient's renal cell carcinoma showed clear cell pathology. The QIAamp DNA Blood Mini Kit (Qiagen) was used to prepare genomic DNA for TCR sequencing. The analyses included only samples that passed all quality control checks. The germline V gene gives CDR1 as SGHDT and CDR2 as YYEEEE. Reading from cysteine to phenylalanine, the CDR3 counts 13 amino acids. This entry keeps only the CDR3 DNA: 39 bases, framed from base 1. At the junction V is shortened by 0 bases and J by 5 bases, with 9 bases in between.

The sequence derives from a woman between 70 and 85 years old with renal cell carcinoma. The rearrangement combines TRBV5-6 with TRBJ2-7; too little of a D gene remains to name it. The sample in question was blood, obtained from a patient whose treatment included radiotherapy and nephrectomy. The CDR3 protein: CASSLAGPHEQYF. The nucleotide sequence is given as TGTGCCAGCAGCTTGGCGGGCCCCCACGAGCAGTACTTC.